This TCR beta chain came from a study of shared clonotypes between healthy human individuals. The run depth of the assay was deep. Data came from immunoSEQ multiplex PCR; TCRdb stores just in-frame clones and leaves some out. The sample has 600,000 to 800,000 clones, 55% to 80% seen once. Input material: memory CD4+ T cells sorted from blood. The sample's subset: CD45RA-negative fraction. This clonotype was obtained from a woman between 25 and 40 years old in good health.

The CDR3: CASSQQDRAYEQYF. CDR3 nucleotides: TGCGCCAGCAGCCAACAGGACAGGGCCTACGAGCAGTACTTC. This chain uses TRBV4-1 with TRBJ2-7, with 8 bases fitting TRBD1. The CDR3 covers 14 residues. CDR1 and CDR2 (germline): MGHRA, YSYEKL. V dropped 2 bases and J dropped 2; count of bases not matched to a gene: 2.